The next 10 T cell receptor beta chains were all read from a single sample in a study of cytomegalovirus exposure and HLA in healthy donors. The PCR ran on 60 Vbeta and 13 Jbeta primers. Method: immunoSEQ multiplex PCR; TCRdb's copy keeps in-frame clones and lacks some. The sample data list about 50,000 clones. Sample: PBMCs. These TCRs come from a woman aged 40 to 55 in good health and CMV-seronegative.

V is TRBV9 and J is TRBJ2-3, with 8 bases identical to TRBD1. The CDR3 is 13 amino acids. CDR1 and CDR2 (germline): SGDLS, YYNGEE. After removal of 8 bases from V and 2 bases from J, the junction contained 4 bases not matched to a gene. CDR3 bases: TGTGCCAGTTGGGACAGGAACACAGATACGCAGTATTTT. Translating it yields CASWDRNTDTQYF. The full variable domain, in which reference TRBV9 and TRBJ2-3 provide the parts outside the CDR3, is DSGVTQTPKHLITATGQRVTLRCSPRSGDLSVYWYQQSLDQGLQFLIQYYNGEERAKGNILERFSAQQFPDLHSELNLSSLELGDSALYFCASWDRNTDTQYFGPGTRLTVL.

Turning to this clone: Other DNA sequences within the sample encode an identical CDR3. The CDR3 bases are TGTGCCAGCAGCTTACGCCAGGGGTCGGGCGAGCAGTACTTC. This encodes CASSLRQGSGEQYF. This chain uses TRBV7-2 with TRBJ2-7; a weak D match, TRBD1 (6 bases). CDR1 and CDR2 from the germline V gene are SGHTA and FQGNSA. Trimming pared 2 bases from V and 6 bases from J, leaving 14 bases between. The CDR3 loop spans 14 amino acids.

This chain connects TRBV7-9 to TRBJ2-1, with 10 nucleotides matching TRBD2. Trimming at V came to 3 bases and at J to 8 bases, leaving 7 bases not matched to a gene. Germline V gives CDR1 SEHNR, CDR2 FQNEAQ (reference sequence). The CDR3 consists of 15 residues. CDR3 nucleotide sequence: TGTGCCAGCAGCTTTCCTAGCGGGAGAATCCATGAGCAGTTCTTC. This sequence encodes CASSFPSGRIHEQFF.

The J gene is TRBJ1-2, the V gene TRBV6-5; the match to TRBD1 covers 7 bases. The length of the CDR3 is 12 residues. Germline loops: CDR1 MNHEY, CDR2 SVGAGI. The junction had 6 bases not matched to a gene; V was cut back by 6 bases and J by 8 bases. The CDR3 region is CASSPWTGGYTF. In DNA form, the CDR3 reads TGTGCCAGCAGCCCCTGGACAGGAGGCTACACCTTC.

The V gene is TRBV5-1, the J gene TRBJ1-2, with 10 positions matching TRBD1. In germline, CDR1 is SGHRS, CDR2 YFSETQ. This CDR3 spans 15 amino acids. V lost 4 bases, J lost 6 bases, and 9 bases stayed unmatched. The CDR3 nucleotides are TGCGCCAGCAGCAAGACCGACAGGGGGCTCGATGGCTACACCTTC. Its translation: CASSKTDRGLDGYTF. The entire variable domain, with the rest obtained from reference TRBV5-1 and TRBJ1-2, is as follows: KAGVTQTPRYLIKTRGQQVTLSCSPISGHRSVSWYQQTPGQGLQFLFEYFSETQRNKGNFPGRFSGRQFSNSRSEMNVSTLELGDSALYLCASSKTDRGLDGYTFGSGTRLTVV.

V is TRBV7-9 and J is TRBJ2-3; TRBD2 agrees at 7 bases. The CDR3 is 15 residues long. The trim removed 0 bases at V and 3 bases at J, leaving 3 bases unmatched. Germline V gene data show CDR1 as SEHNR and CDR2 as FQNEAQ (reference sequence). The CDR3 region is CASSLAGGQTDTQYF. Written as DNA, the CDR3 is TGTGCCAGCAGCTTAGCGGGAGGGCAAACAGATACGCAGTATTTT.

The genes are TRBV2 and TRBJ2-2, with TRBD2 identical over 9 bases. V shed 4 bases and J 5 bases; nucleotides not matched to a gene: 14. The CDR3 consists of 18 residues. CDR1 and CDR2 from the germline V gene are SNHLY and FYNNEI. The CDR3: CASSGGGGSGRRTGELFF. In DNA form, the CDR3 reads TGTGCCAGCAGTGGCGGGGGGGGTAGCGGGAGACGTACCGGGGAGCTGTTTTTT.

The genes are TRBV19 and TRBJ1-1; 9 bases align to TRBD1. This CDR3 has 13 residues. Germline CDR1 LNHDA, CDR2 SQIVND (reference sequence). The CDR3 DNA reads TGTGCTACGACAGGGGGTCTGGGCGCTGAAGCTTTCTTT. This codes for CATTGGLGAEAFF.

The chain links TRBV28 to TRBJ2-7, with TRBD2 identical over 7 bases. Germline CDR1 and CDR2: MDHEN and SYDVKM. With V trimmed by 11 bases and J by 3 bases, 10 bases remained unmatched. The CDR3 runs 13 residues. Here the CDR3 DNA reads TGTGCCGGAGCAACATCGGGGGGCTACGAGCAGTACTTC. It codes for CAGATSGGYEQYF. Full variable domain (remainder filled in from reference TRBV28 and TRBJ2-7): DVKVTQSSRYLVKRTGEKVFLECVQDMDHENMFWYRQDPGLGLRLIYFSYDVKMKEKGDIPEGYSVSREKKERFSLILESASTNQTSMYLCAGATSGGYEQYFGPGTRLTVT.

This chain joins TRBV7-8 and TRBJ2-1, with a tentative D call TRBD1 (5 bases). V gave up 6 bases and J gave up 8 bases, with 17 bases separating them. The CDR3 has 14 amino acids. Germline V gene lookup returns CDR1 SGHVS and CDR2 FQNEAQ. CDR3 protein: CASSPARQGYEQFF. Written as DNA, the CDR3 is TGTGCCAGCAGTCCTGCGAGGCAGGGCTATGAGCAGTTCTTC.